This T cell receptor (beta chain) is drawn from a study of OX40 agonist ivuxolimab in advanced cancers. Whole-study results and caveats: Determination of antigen specificity was not performed for the expanded peripheral T cells. At 0.1-3.0 mg/kg, partial responders had clonal expansion among the lowest observed. Clones of CD4+ and CD8+ blood T cells grew by week 6 at doses of 0.1 to 3.0 mg/kg.

This clone was counted a few times. The antigen remains unidentified. Produced via immunoSEQ multiplex PCR; TCRdb's table is partial and in-frame only. Among more than 10,000 clones listed, about 81% were seen once. The material sequenced was CD4+ or CD8+ T cells sorted from blood, taken in a trial of the OX40 agonist ivuxolimab. The source of this sequence is an adult with an advanced solid tumor such as melanoma, head and neck, liver or kidney cancer.

CDR3 DNA sequence: TGTGCCAGCAGCCCACAGGGGGACACTGAAGCTTTCTTT. This encodes CASSPQGDTEAFF. The rearrangement joins TRBV4-2 to TRBJ1-1, with TRBD1 identical over 8 bases. The length of the CDR3 is 13 residues. The germline CDR1 and CDR2 sequences are LGHNA and YNFKEQ. V was clipped by 4 bases and J by 3 bases; unmatched bases: 1.